The rows below give T cell receptor beta chains drawn from one sample of a study of tumor-infiltrating lymphocytes in localized non-small cell lung cancer. Repertoires were generated with immunoSEQ multiplex PCR, while TCRdb's copy carries only in-frame clones and drops some. The data show roughly 10,000 clones, approximately 60% seen once. Sequences were obtained from uninvolved lung tissue not adjacent to the tumor. These receptors all come from a human donor with non-small cell lung cancer. Both conserved end residues are part of each CDR3. Each record gives: CDR3 protein, CDR3 DNA, V gene, D gene, CDR3 length, J gene, clone size. D genes are given only for firm matches. The size of a clone is reported for some rows only, either as once, few or many, or as a class for expanded clones.

cdr3_aa: CSASGTTPEAFF; cdr3_nt: TGCAGCGCCTCCGGGACAACCCCTGAAGCTTTCTTT; v_call: TRBV29-1; d_call: .; cdr3_length: 12; j_call: TRBJ1-1; clone_size: .
cdr3_aa: CASSYLGAGANVLTF; cdr3_nt: TGTGCCAGCAGTTATTTGGGTGCTGGGGCCAACGTCCTGACTTTC; v_call: TRBV6-5; d_call: .; cdr3_length: 15; j_call: TRBJ2-6; clone_size: .
cdr3_aa: CAWRQGCGNTEAFF; cdr3_nt: TGTGCCTGGAGACAGGGGTGCGGGAACACTGAAGCTTTCTTT; v_call: TRBV30; d_call: TRBD1; cdr3_length: 14; j_call: TRBJ1-1; clone_size: once
cdr3_aa: CASSSRTGRDEKLFF; cdr3_nt: TGTGCCAGCAGCTCGCGGACAGGGAGGGACGAAAAACTGTTTTTT; v_call: TRBV7-8; d_call: TRBD1; cdr3_length: 15; j_call: TRBJ1-4; clone_size: few
cdr3_aa: CASSVFSGHNEQFF; cdr3_nt: TGTGCCAGCAGCGTATTTTCGGGGCATAATGAGCAGTTCTTC; v_call: TRBV9; d_call: .; cdr3_length: 14; j_call: TRBJ2-1; clone_size: once
cdr3_aa: CASSLGTLNEQFF; cdr3_nt: TGTGCCAGCAGCTTAGGGACCTTGAATGAGCAGTTCTTC; v_call: TRBV7-8; d_call: .; cdr3_length: 13; j_call: TRBJ2-1; clone_size: few
cdr3_aa: CASSSSLADTQYF; cdr3_nt: TGTGCCAGCAGCTCTTCCCTAGCAGATACGCAGTATTTT; v_call: TRBV11-2; d_call: .; cdr3_length: 13; j_call: TRBJ2-3; clone_size: .
cdr3_aa: CASSTPSVGETQYF; cdr3_nt: TGTGCCAGTAGTACGCCGTCGGTGGGGGAGACCCAGTACTTC; v_call: TRBV19; d_call: .; cdr3_length: 14; j_call: TRBJ2-5; clone_size: .
cdr3_aa: CASSQGGRAADGYTF; cdr3_nt: TGTGCCAGCAGCCAAGGGGGACGGGCGGCGGATGGCTACACCTTC; v_call: TRBV14; d_call: .; cdr3_length: 15; j_call: TRBJ1-2; clone_size: .
cdr3_aa: CASSFGQGGVEKLFF; cdr3_nt: TGTGCCAGCAGTTTCGGACAGGGGGGTGTTGAAAAACTGTTTTTT; v_call: TRBV6-5; d_call: TRBD1; cdr3_length: 15; j_call: TRBJ1-4; clone_size: .